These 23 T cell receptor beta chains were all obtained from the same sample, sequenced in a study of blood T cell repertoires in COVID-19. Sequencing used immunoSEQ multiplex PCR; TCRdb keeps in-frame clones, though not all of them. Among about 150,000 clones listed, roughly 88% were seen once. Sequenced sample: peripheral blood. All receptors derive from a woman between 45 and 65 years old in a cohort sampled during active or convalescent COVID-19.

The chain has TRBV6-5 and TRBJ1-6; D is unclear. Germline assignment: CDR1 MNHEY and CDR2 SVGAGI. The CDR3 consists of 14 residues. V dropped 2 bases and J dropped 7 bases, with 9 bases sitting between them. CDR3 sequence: CASSYGPTNSPLHF. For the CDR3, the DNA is TGTGCCAGCAGTTACGGGCCGACCAATTCACCCCTCCACTTT.

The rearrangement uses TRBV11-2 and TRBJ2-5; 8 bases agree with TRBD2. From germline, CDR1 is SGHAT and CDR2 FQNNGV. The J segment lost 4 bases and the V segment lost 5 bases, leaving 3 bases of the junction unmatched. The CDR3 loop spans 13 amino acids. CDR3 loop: CASSRGGLETQYF. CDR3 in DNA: TGTGCCAGCAGCCGGGGGGGCCTAGAGACCCAGTACTTC.

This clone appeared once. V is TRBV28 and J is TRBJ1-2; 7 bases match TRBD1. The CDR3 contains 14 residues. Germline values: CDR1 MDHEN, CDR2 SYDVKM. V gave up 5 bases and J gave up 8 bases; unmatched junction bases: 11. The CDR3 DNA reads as TGTGCCAGCAGTACCGGGAAGGGGGCGTTGGGCTACACCTTC. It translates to CASSTGKGALGYTF.

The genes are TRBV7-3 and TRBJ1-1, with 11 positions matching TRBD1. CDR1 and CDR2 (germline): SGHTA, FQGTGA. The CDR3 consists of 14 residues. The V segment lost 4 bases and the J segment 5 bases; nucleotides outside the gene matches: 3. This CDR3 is CASSSGTGGTEAFF. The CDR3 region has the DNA TGTGCCAGCAGCTCCGGGACAGGGGGGACTGAAGCTTTCTTT.

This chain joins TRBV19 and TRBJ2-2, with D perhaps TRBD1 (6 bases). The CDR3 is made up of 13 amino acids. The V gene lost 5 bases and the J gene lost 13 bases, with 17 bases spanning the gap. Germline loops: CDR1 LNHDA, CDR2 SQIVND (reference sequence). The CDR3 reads CASSPPDSRALFF. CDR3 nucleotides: TGTGCCAGTAGTCCCCCGGACAGCCGCGCGCTGTTTTTT.

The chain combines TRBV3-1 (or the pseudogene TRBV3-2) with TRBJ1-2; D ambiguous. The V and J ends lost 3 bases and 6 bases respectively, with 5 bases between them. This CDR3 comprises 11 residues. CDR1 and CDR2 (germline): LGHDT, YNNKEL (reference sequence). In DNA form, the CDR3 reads TGTGCCAGCAGCCAGGCTGATGGCTACACCTTC. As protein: CASSQADGYTF.

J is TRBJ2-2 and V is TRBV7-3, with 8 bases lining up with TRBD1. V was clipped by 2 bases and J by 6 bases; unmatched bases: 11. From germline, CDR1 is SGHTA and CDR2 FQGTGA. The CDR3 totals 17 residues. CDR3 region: CASSLSSRTGSAGELFF. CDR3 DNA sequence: TGTGCCAGCAGCTTATCTTCCAGGACAGGGAGCGCCGGGGAGCTGTTTTTT.

DNA for the CDR3: TGTGCCAGCAGCCAAAATCAGGGGGCGGCGGACGAGCAGTACTTC. This gives the protein CASSQNQGAADEQYF. This chain uses TRBV4-2 with TRBJ2-7, with 8 positions matching TRBD1. V dropped 2 bases and J dropped 5; count of bases not matched to a gene: 8. The V gene's germline CDR1 is LGHNA and CDR2 YNFKEQ. The CDR3 runs 15 residues.

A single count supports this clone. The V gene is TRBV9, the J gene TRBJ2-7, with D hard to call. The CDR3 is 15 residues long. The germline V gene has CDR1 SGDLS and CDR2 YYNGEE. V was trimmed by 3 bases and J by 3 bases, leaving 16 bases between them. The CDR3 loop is CASSADGVWSYEQYF. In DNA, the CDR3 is TGTGCCAGCAGCGCTGACGGAGTGTGGAGCTACGAGCAGTACTTC.

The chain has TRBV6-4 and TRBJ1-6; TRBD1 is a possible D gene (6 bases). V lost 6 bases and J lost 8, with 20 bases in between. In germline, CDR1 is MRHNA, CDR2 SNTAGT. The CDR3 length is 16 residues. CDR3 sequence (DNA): TGTGCCAGCAGAGAACAGGGTACAGTGCGGGATTCACCCCTCCACTTT. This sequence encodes CASREQGTVRDSPLHF.

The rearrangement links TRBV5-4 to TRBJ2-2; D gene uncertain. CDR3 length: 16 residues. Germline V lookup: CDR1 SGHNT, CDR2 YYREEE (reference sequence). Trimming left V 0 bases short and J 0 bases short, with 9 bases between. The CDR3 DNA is TGTGCCAGCAGCTTGGCTTTCGGAGCGAACACCGGGGAGCTGTTTTTT. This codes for CASSLAFGANTGELFF.

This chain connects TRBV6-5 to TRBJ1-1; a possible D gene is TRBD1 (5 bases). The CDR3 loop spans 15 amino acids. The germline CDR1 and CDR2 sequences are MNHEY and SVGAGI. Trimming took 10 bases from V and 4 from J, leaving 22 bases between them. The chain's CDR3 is CAISRVGGGGTEAFF. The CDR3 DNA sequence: TGTGCCATATCGAGAGTGGGGGGTGGAGGCACTGAAGCTTTCTTT.

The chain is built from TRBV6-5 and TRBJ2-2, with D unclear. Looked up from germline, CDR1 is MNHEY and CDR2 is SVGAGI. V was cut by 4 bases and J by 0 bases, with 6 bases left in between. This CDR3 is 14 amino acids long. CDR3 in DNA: TGTGCCAGCAGTTCGGTCGCGAACACCGGGGAGCTGTTTTTT. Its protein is CASSSVANTGELFF.

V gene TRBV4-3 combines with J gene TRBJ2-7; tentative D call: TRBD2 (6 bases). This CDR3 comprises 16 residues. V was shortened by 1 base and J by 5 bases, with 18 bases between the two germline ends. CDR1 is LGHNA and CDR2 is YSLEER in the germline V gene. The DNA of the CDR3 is TGCGCCAGCAGCCAAGCCCAGACTCCCCGGGGGAACGAGCAGTACTTC. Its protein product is CASSQAQTPRGNEQYF.

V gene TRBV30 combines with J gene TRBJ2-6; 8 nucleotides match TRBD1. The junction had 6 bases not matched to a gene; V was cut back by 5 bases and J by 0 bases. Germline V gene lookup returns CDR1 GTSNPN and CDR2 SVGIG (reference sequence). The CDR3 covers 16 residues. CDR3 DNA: TGTGCCTGGGCGGACAGGGCTAGCTCTGGGGCCAACGTCCTGACTTTC. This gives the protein CAWADRASSGANVLTF.

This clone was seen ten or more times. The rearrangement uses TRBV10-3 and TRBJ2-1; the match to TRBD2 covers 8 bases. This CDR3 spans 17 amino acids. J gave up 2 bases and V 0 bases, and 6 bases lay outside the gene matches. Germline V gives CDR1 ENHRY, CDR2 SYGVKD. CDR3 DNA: TGTGCCATCAGTGAGTCGTTAGCGGGGCAAACCTACAATGAGCAGTTCTTC. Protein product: CAISESLAGQTYNEQFF.

CDR3 in amino acids: CASSEPGEAPIGCTF. CDR3 DNA sequence: TGTGCCAGCAGTGAACCCGGGGAGGCCCCCATAGGATGCACCTTC. This chain joins TRBV6-1 and TRBJ1-2, with unresolved D. The CDR3 spans 15 residues. In germline, CDR1 is MNHNS, CDR2 SASEGT. V was shortened by 2 bases and J by 13 bases, with 23 bases between the two germline ends.

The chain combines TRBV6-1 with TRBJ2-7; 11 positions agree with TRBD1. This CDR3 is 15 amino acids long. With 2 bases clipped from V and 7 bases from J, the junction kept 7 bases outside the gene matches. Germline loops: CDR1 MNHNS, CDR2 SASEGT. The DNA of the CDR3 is TGTGCCAGCAGTGAAAGTCCGGACAGGGGGCGGGAGCAGTACTTC. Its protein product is CASSESPDRGREQYF.

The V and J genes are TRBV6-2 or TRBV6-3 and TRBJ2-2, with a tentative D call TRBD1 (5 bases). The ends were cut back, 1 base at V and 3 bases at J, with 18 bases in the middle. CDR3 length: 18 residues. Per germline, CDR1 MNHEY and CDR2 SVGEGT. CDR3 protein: CASSYLSNWGWDTGELFF. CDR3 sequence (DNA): TGTGCCAGCAGTTACTTGAGTAATTGGGGCTGGGACACCGGGGAGCTGTTTTTT.

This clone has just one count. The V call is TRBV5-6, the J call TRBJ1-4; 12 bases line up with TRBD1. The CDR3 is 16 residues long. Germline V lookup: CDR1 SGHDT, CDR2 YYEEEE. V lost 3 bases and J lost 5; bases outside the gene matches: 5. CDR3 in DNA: TGTGCCAGCAGCTCGGGACAGGGGGCTTGGAATGAAAAACTGTTTTTT. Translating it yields CASSSGQGAWNEKLFF.

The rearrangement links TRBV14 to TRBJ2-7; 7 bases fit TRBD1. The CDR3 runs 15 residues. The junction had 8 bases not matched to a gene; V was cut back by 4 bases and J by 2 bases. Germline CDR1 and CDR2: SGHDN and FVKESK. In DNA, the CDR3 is TGTGCCAGCAGCCGTCAGGGGGTTGCCACCTACGAGCAGTACTTC. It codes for CASSRQGVATYEQYF.

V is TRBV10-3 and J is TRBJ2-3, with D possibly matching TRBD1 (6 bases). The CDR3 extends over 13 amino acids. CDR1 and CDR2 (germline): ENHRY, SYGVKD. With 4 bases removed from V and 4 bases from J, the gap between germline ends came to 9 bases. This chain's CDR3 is CAISGQVPDTQYF. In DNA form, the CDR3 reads TGTGCCATCAGTGGACAGGTCCCAGATACGCAGTATTTT.

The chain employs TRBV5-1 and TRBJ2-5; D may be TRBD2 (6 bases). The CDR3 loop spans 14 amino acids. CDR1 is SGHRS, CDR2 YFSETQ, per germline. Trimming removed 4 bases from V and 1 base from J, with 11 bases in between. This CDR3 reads CASSVGLPQETQYF. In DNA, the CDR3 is TGCGCCAGCAGCGTCGGACTACCCCAAGAGACCCAGTACTTC. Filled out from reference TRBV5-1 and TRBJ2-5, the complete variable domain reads KAGVTQTPRYLIKTRGQQVTLSCSPISGHRSVSWYQQTPGQGLQFLFEYFSETQRNKGNFPGRFSGRQFSNSRSEMNVSTLELGDSALYLCASSVGLPQETQYFGPGTRLLVL.